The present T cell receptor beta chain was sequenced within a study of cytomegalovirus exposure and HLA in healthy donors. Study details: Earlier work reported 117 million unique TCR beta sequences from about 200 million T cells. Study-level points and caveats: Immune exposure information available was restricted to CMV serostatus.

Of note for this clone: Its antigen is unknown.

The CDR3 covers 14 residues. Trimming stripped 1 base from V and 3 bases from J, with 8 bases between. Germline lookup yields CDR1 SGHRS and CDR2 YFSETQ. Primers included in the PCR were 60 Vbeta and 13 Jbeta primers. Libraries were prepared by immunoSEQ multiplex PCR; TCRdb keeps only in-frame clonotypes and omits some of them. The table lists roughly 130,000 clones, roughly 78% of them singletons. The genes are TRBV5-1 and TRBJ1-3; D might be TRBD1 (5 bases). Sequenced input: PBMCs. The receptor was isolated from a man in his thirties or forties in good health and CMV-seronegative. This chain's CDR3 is CASSLTGLGNTIYF. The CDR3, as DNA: TGCGCCAGCAGCTTGACAGGCCTTGGAAACACCATATATTTT. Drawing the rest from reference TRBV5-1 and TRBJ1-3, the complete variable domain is KAGVTQTPRYLIKTRGQQVTLSCSPISGHRSVSWYQQTPGQGLQFLFEYFSETQRNKGNFPGRFSGRQFSNSRSEMNVSTLELGDSALYLCASSLTGLGNTIYFGEGSWLTVV.